This entry lists 16 T cell receptor beta chains sequenced from one sample in a study of cytomegalovirus exposure and HLA in healthy donors. PCR involved 60 Vbeta and 13 Jbeta primers. Measured with immunoSEQ multiplex PCR; TCRdb has only the in-frame clones, and not every one. The sample includes some 160,000 clones, approximately 80% seen only once; the top ten take approximately 1.5%. The sample taken for sequencing was PBMCs. Receptors were obtained from a woman younger than 35 in good health and CMV-seronegative.

This chain uses TRBV2 with TRBJ2-7, with D maybe TRBD1 (6 bases). Trimming pared 6 bases from V and 7 bases from J, leaving 13 bases between. The germline V gene has CDR1 SNHLY and CDR2 FYNNEI. The CDR3 spans 12 residues. CDR3 residues: CASRFDRREQYF. Here the CDR3 DNA reads TGTGCCAGCAGGTTCGACAGGAGGGAGCAGTACTTC.

This clone has a handful of counts. This sequence joins TRBV2 and TRBJ2-1, with D perhaps matching TRBD2 (5 bases). The CDR3 consists of 14 residues. Trimming shortened V by 7 bases and J by 4 bases, and 14 bases separated the two germline ends. Germline V gene lookup returns CDR1 SNHLY and CDR2 FYNNEI. This CDR3 is CASIVREGYNEQFF. The CDR3 DNA sequence: TGTGCCAGCATAGTACGGGAAGGGTACAATGAGCAGTTCTTC.

V gene TRBV5-6 combines with J gene TRBJ2-1; 7 bases line up with TRBD2. V dropped 4 bases and J dropped 6; count of bases not matched to a gene: 4. Germline CDR1 and CDR2: SGHDT and YYEEEE. This CDR3 is built from 13 residues. The CDR3 DNA is TGTGCCAGCAGCCTCTGGGGGGGCAATGAGCAGTTCTTC. As protein: CASSLWGGNEQFF.

The CDR3 protein is CASSLDGSAYEQYF. The CDR3 DNA sequence: TGTGCCAGCAGCTTAGATGGCAGTGCCTACGAGCAGTACTTC. V is TRBV7-6 and J is TRBJ2-7; unclear D gene. Between the trimmed V and J ends, which lost 1 base and 2 bases, there was a span of 9 bases. CDR3 length: 14 residues. CDR1 and CDR2 from the germline V gene are SGHVS and FNYEAQ.

The chain employs TRBV6-1 and TRBJ1-6; the D is unclear. V lost 1 base and J lost 6, with 10 bases in between. CDR1 is MNHNS, CDR2 SASEGT, per germline. The CDR3 has 15 amino acids. This CDR3 reads CASSEVSSINSPLHF. The CDR3 coding sequence is TGTGCCAGCAGTGAAGTGAGTTCCATTAATTCACCCCTCCACTTT.

The chain is built from TRBV6-1 and TRBJ2-2; the match to TRBD1 covers 9 bases. This CDR3 comprises 15 residues. Per germline, CDR1 MNHNS and CDR2 SASEGT. V lost 6 bases to trimming and J lost 6 bases; unmatched junction nucleotides: 8. The CDR3: CASRAGTGKAGELFF. CDR3 DNA sequence: TGTGCCAGCAGGGCCGGGACAGGGAAGGCCGGGGAGCTGTTTTTT.

Only one count was recorded for this clone. V is TRBV4-2 and J is TRBJ2-7; perhaps TRBD2 as D (6 bases). The CDR3 is made up of 17 amino acids. Germline V lookup: CDR1 LGHNA, CDR2 YNFKEQ. V shed 6 bases and J shed 6 bases, with 27 bases lying between them. The CDR3 DNA is TGTGCCAGCAGTCCAATTGTTCTGGAGGGAACAGGCCGCGAGCAGTACTTC. It is translated as CASSPIVLEGTGREQYF.

Here the CDR3 DNA reads TGTGCCAGCACCTACAATCGGGTGAACACTGAAGCTTTCTTT. Amino acids: CASTYNRVNTEAFF. The V gene is TRBV11-3, the J gene TRBJ1-1, with D uncertain. Germline CDR1 and CDR2: SGHNT and YENEEA. V lost 7 bases, J lost 0 bases, and 12 bases lay in between. The CDR3 extends over 14 amino acids.

The chain uses TRBV6-1 and TRBJ1-3; D not resolved. CDR1 and CDR2 from the germline V gene are MNHNS and SASEGT. This CDR3 comprises 14 residues. Trimming removed 5 bases from V and 4 bases from J, with 12 bases in between. The CDR3 bases are TGTGCCAGCAGTCCGGACTTTCGGGGAAACACCATATATTTT. Protein: CASSPDFRGNTIYF.

The rearrangement joins TRBV6-5 to TRBJ1-5; 9 positions agree with TRBD1. Per germline, CDR1 MNHEY and CDR2 SVGAGI. This CDR3 spans 15 amino acids. Trimming took 0 bases from V and 4 from J; bases not matched to a gene: 1. CDR3 amino acids: CASSYSGTGNQPQHF. The CDR3 nucleotides are TGTGCCAGCAGTTACTCCGGGACAGGGAATCAGCCCCAGCATTTT.

V is TRBV29-1 and J is TRBJ1-1; no definite D call. CDR1 SQVTM and CDR2 ANQGSEA come from the germline V gene. The germline V and J ends were trimmed by 6 bases and 7 bases, with 21 bases remaining between them. CDR3 size: 14 residues. CDR3 residues: CSVHLGSGRNEAFF. As DNA, the CDR3 is TGCAGCGTCCACCTGGGGTCCGGGAGGAATGAAGCTTTCTTT.

A remark on this clone: Mismatch with germline at one junction end may stem from a read error. This chain links TRBV6-1 with TRBJ2-7; D unclear. The germline V gene encodes CDR1 MNHNS and CDR2 SASEGT. The CDR3 is made up of 13 amino acids. CDR3 coding DNA: TGTACCAGCAGTGAAGGTTACAGCTACGAGCAGTACTTC. Translation: CTSSEGYSYEQYF.

The gene calls are TRBV10-1 and TRBJ2-5; D may be TRBD1 (6 bases). There are 14 residues in the CDR3. Germline CDR1 reads WNHNN; CDR2 reads SYGVQD (reference sequence). V dropped 5 bases and J dropped 3 bases, with 13 bases sitting between them. The CDR3: CASSRSGAEETQYF. In nucleotides, the CDR3 is TGCGCCAGCAGTCGTTCAGGGGCCGAAGAGACCCAGTACTTC.

V usage is TRBV6-1 and J usage is TRBJ1-1; 9 positions agree with TRBD1. CDR1 is MNHNS and CDR2 is SASEGT in the germline V gene. V lost 6 bases, J lost 4 bases, and 3 bases stayed unmatched. This CDR3 region has 13 residues. The CDR3 spells CASRVTGGTEAFF. The DNA of the CDR3 is TGTGCCAGCAGGGTGACAGGGGGCACTGAAGCTTTCTTT.

The rearrangement joins TRBV18 to TRBJ1-1; TRBD1 matches 9 bases. The CDR3 has 15 residues. Germline V gene lookup returns CDR1 KGHSH and CDR2 LQKENI. Germline trimming cut 3 bases from V and 4 bases from J; bases unmatched to any gene: 6. The DNA of the CDR3 is TGTGCCAGCTCACCCGTCGGGGGACAGGGCACTGAAGCTTTCTTT. Protein product: CASSPVGGQGTEAFF.

The CDR3 DNA sequence: TGTGCCAGCAGCGCGGGACAGGGGGGTTTCACTGAAGCTTTCTTT. Residues: CASSAGQGGFTEAFF. This rearrangement joins TRBV9 to TRBJ1-1, with TRBD1 identical over 11 bases. This CDR3 has 15 residues. Germline values: CDR1 SGDLS, CDR2 YYNGEE. V was clipped by 3 bases and J by 4 bases; unmatched bases: 5.